The TCR beta chain under discussion was sequenced for a study of cytomegalovirus exposure and HLA in healthy donors. As to this clone: What it binds is not known.

V shed 6 bases and J shed 1 base, with 16 bases lying between them. The germline V gene encodes CDR1 LNHDA and CDR2 SQIVND (reference sequence). CDR3 length equals 15 residues. Study-wide points: Certain indistinguishable V segments, among them TRBV6-2 and TRBV6-3, were excluded.

The PCR used 60 Vbeta and 13 Jbeta primers. Generated by immunoSEQ multiplex PCR, the TCRdb table keeps only in-frame clones and is missing some. The sample lists about 180,000 clones; less than 85% were seen once. Sequencing used PBMCs. This sequence was found in a man aged 35 to 55 in good health and CMV-seronegative. This chain connects TRBV19 to TRBJ2-7, with D possibly matching TRBD2 (6 bases). CDR3 sequence (DNA): TGTGCCAGTAGCCTCCTAGCGACGAGTTCCTACGAGCAGTACTTC. Translated: CASSLLATSSYEQYF.